This TCR beta chain is from a study of OX40 agonist ivuxolimab in advanced cancers. The V and J ends lost 4 bases and 7 bases, in that order; junction bases with no gene match: 3. The CDR3 is 13 residues long. The germline V gene has CDR1 SGHRS and CDR2 YFSETQ. The table came from immunoSEQ multiplex PCR; TCRdb's copy has only in-frame clones and leaves some out. The sample consists of roughly 56,000 clones, roughly 82% of them appearing once. Here the sequenced sample was CD4+ or CD8+ T cells sorted from blood, taken in a trial of the OX40 agonist ivuxolimab. The chain combines TRBV5-1 with TRBJ2-1, with TRBD1 matching over 9 bases. The source is an adult with an advanced solid tumor such as melanoma, head and neck, liver or kidney cancer. The CDR3 here is CASSLGQGNEQFF. The CDR3 DNA is TGCGCCAGCAGCCTAGGACAGGGGAATGAGCAGTTCTTC.